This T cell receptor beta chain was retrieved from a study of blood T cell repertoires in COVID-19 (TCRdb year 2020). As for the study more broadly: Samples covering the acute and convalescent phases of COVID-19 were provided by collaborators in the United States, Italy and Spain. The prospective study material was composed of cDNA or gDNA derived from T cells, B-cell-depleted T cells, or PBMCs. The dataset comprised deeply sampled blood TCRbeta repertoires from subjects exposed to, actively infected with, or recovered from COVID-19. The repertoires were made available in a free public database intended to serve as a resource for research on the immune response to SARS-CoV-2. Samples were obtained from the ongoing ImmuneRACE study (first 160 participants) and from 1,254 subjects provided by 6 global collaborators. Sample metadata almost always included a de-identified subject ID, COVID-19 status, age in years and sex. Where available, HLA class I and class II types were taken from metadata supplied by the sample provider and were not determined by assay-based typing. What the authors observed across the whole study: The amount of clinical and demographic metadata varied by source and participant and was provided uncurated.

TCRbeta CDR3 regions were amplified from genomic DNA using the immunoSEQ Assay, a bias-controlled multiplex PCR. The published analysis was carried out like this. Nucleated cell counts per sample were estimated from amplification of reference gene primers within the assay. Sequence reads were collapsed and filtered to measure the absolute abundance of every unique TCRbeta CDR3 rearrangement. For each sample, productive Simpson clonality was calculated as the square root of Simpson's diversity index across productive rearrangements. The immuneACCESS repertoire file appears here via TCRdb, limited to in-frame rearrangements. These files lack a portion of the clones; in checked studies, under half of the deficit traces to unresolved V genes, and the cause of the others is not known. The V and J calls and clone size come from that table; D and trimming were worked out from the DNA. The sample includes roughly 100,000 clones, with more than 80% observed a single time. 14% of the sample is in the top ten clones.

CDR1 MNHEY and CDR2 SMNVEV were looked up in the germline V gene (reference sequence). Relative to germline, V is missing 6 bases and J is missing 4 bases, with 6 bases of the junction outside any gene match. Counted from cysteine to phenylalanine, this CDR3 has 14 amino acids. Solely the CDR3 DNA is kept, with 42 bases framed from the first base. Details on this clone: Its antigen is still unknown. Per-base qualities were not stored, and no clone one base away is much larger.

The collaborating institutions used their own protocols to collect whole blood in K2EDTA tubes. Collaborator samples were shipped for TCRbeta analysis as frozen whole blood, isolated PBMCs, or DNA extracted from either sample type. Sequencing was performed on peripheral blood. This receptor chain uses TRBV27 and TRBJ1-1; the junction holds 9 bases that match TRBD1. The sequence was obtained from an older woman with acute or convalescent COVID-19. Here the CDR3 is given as CASRRQGVSTEAFF. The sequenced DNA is TGTGCCAGCAGGAGACAGGGGGTGAGCACTGAAGCTTTCTTT.